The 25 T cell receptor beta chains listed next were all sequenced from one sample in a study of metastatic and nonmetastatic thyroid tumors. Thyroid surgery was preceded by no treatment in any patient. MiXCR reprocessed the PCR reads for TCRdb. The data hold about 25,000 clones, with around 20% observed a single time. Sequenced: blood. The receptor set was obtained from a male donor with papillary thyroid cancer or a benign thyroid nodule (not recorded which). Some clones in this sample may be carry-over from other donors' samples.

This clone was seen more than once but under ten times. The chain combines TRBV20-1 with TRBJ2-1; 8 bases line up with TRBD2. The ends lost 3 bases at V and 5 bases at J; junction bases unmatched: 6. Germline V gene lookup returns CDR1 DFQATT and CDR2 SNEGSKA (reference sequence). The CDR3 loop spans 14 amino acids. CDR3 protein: CSASGGATNNEQFF. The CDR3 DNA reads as TGCAGTGCTAGCGGGGGGGCGACTAACAATGAGCAGTTCTTC.

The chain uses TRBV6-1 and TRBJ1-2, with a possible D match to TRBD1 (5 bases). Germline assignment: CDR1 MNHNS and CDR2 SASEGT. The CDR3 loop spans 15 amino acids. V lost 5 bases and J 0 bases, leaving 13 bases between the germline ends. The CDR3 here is CASSLTGSANYGYTF. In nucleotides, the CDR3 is TGTGCCAGCAGTCTAACAGGTTCAGCTAACTATGGCTACACCTTC.

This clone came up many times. Here the CDR3 reads CASSLETGGEKLFF. In nucleotides, the CDR3 is TGCGCCAGCAGCTTGGAGACAGGGGGTGAAAAACTGTTTTTT. The rearrangement uses TRBV5-1 and TRBJ1-4; 9 bases map to TRBD1. Losses at the gene ends were 0 bases for V and 7 bases for J; bases not matched to a gene: 1. CDR3 size: 14 residues. Per germline, CDR1 SGHRS and CDR2 YFSETQ.

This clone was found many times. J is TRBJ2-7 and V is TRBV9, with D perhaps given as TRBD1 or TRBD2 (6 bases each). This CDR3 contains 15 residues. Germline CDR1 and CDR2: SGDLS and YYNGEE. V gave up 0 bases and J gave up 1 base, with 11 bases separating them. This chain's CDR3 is CASSVAGGGSYEQYF. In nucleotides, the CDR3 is TGTGCCAGCAGCGTAGCTGGAGGGGGGTCCTACGAGCAGTACTTC.

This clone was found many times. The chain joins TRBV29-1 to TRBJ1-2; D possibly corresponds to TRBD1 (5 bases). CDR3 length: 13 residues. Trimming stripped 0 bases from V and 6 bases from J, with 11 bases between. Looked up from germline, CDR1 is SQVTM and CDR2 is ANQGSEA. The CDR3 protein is CSVEDPWGNGYTF. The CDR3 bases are TGCAGCGTTGAAGATCCCTGGGGGAATGGCTACACCTTC.

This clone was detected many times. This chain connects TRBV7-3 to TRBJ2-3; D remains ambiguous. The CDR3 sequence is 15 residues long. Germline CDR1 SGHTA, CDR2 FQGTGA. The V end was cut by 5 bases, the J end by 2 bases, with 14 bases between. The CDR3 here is CASSALPGTTDTQYF. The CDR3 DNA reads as TGTGCCAGCAGCGCGCTGCCAGGTACCACAGATACGCAGTATTTT.

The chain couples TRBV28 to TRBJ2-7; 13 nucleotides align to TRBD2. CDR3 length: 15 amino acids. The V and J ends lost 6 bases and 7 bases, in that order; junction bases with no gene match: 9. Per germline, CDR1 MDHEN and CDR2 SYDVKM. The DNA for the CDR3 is TGTGCCAGCAGCCTACTAGCGGGAGGGCGAAGAGAGCAGTACTTC. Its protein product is CASSLLAGGRREQYF.

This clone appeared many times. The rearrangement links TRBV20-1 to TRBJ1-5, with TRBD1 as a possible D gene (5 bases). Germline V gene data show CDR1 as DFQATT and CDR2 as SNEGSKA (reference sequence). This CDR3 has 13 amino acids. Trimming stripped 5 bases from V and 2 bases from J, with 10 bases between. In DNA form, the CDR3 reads TGCAGTGCTCAGGGATACGGCAATCAGCCCCAGCATTTT. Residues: CSAQGYGNQPQHF.

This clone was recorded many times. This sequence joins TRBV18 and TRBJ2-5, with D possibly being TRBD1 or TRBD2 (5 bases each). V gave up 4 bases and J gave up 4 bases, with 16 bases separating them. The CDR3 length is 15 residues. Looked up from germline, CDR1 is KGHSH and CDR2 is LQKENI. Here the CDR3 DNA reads TGTGCCAGCTCACGAAACCGGGACCCCTCAGAGACCCAGTACTTC. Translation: CASSRNRDPSETQYF. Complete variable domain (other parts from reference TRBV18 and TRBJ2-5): NAGVMQNPRHLVRRRGQEARLRCSPMKGHSHVYWYRQLPEEGLKFMVYLQKENIIDESGMPKERFSAEFPKEGPSILRIQQVVRGDSAAYFCASSRNRDPSETQYFGPGTRLLVL.

CDR3 sequence reads: CASSLWPNNEQFF. The CDR3 coding sequence is TGTGCCAGCAGCTTATGGCCTAACAATGAGCAGTTCTTC. The chain is built from TRBV5-5 and TRBJ2-1; D not certain. The CDR3 has 13 amino acids. Between the trimmed V and J ends, which lost 2 bases and 5 bases, there was a span of 8 bases. CDR1 and CDR2 from the germline V gene are SGHKS and YYEKEE (reference sequence).

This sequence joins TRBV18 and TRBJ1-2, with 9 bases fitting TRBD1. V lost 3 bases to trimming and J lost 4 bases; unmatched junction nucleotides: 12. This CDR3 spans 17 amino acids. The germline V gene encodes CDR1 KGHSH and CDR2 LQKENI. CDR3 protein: CASSPGTGLGFSYGYTF. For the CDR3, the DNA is TGTGCCAGCTCACCTGGGACAGGGCTGGGCTTTTCCTATGGCTACACCTTC.

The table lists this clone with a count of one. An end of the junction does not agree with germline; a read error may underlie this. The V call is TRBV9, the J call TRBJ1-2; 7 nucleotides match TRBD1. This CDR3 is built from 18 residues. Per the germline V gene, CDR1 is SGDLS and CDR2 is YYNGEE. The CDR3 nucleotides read TGTGCCAGCGGCGTAGCTTGGCAGGGGGAGATGGGTCGCTATGGCTACACCTTC. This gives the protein CASGVAWQGEMGRYGYTF.

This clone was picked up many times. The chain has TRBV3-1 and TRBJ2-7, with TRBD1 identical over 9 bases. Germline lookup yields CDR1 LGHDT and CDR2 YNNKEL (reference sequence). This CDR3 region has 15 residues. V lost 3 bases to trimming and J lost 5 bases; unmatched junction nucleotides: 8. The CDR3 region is CASSQPGQGTDEQYF. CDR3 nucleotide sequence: TGTGCCAGCAGCCAGCCGGGACAGGGAACCGACGAGCAGTACTTC.

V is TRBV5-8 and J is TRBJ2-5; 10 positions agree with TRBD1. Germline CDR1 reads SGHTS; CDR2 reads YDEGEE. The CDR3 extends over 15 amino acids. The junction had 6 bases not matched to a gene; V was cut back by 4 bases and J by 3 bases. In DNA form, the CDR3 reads TGTGCCAGCAGCATGGGGACAGGGGAAAAAGAGACCCAGTACTTC. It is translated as CASSMGTGEKETQYF.

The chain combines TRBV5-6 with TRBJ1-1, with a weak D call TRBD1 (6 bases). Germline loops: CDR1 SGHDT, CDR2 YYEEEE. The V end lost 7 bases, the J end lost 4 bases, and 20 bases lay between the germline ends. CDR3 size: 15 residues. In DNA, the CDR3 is TGTGCCAGCGGGGGAGGGGGTATGGGTATCACTGAAGCTTTCTTT. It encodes CASGGGGMGITEAFF.

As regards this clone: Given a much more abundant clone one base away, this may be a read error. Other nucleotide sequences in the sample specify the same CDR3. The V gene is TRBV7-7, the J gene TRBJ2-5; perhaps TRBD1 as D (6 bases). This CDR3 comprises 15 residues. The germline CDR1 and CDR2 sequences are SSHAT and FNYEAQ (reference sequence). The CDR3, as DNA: TGTGCTAGCAGCTTAGGCAGGGGTGTTCAAGAGACCCAGTACTTC. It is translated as CASSLGRGVQETQYF.

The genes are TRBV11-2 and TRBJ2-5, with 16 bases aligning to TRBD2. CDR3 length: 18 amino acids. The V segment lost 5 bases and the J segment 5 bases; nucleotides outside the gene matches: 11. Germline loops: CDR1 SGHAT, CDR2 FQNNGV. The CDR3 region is CASSHGTSGRAAWETQYF. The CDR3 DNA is TGTGCCAGCAGCCACGGGACTAGCGGGAGGGCCGCGTGGGAGACCCAGTACTTC.

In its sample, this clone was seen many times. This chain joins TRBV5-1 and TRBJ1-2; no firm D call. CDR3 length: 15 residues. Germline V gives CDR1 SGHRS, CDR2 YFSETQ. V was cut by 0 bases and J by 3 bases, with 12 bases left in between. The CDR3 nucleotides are TGCGCCAGCAGCTTGGTTCCCAGGTGGGACTATGGCTACACCTTC. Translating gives CASSLVPRWDYGYTF.

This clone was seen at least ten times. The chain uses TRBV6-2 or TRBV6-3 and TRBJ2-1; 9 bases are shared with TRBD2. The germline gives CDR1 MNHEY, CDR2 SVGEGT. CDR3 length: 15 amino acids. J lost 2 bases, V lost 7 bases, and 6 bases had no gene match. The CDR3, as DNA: TGTGCCAGCACCATTAGCGGGAGACCCTACAATGAGCAGTTCTTC. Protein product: CASTISGRPYNEQFF.

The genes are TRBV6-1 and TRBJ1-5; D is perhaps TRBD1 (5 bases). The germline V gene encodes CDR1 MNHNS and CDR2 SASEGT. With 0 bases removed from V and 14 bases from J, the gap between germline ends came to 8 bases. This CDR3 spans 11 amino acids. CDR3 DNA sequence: TGTGCCAGCAGTGAAGCGCGGGGGAAGCATTTT. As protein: CASSEARGKHF.

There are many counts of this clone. CDR3 sequence (DNA): TGCAGTGCTATGATTAAACCGCAGGGGATACTGTTTTTT. Its translation is CSAMIKPQGILFF. The rearrangement links TRBV20-1 to TRBJ1-4, with a possible D match to TRBD1 (6 bases). The CDR3 is made up of 13 amino acids. Trimming removed 4 bases from V and 13 bases from J, with 19 bases in between. Germline V gives CDR1 DFQATT, CDR2 SNEGSKA (reference sequence).

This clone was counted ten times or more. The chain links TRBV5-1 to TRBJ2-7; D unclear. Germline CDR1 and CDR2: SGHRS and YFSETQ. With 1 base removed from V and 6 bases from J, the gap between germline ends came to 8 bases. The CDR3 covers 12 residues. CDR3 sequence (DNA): TGCGCCAGCAGCTTGTACCCCAGCGAGCAGTACTTC. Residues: CASSLYPSEQYF.

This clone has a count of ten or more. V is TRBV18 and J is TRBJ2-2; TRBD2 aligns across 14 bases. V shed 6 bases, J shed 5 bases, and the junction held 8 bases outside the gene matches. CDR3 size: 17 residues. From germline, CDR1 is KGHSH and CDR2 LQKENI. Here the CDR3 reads CASSSGTSGSGTGELFF. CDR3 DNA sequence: TGTGCCAGCTCGTCCGGGACTAGCGGGAGTGGAACCGGGGAGCTGTTTTTT. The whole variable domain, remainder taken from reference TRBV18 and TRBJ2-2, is NAGVMQNPRHLVRRRGQEARLRCSPMKGHSHVYWYRQLPEEGLKFMVYLQKENIIDESGMPKERFSAEFPKEGPSILRIQQVVRGDSAAYFCASSSGTSGSGTGELFFGEGSRLTVL.

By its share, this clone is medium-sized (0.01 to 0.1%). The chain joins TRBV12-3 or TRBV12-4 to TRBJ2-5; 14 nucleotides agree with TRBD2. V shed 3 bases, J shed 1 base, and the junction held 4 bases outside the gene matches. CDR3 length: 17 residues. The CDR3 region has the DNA TGTGCCAGCAGTTTGGGGACTAGCGGGAGAGGCCAAGAGACCCAGTACTTC. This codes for CASSLGTSGRGQETQYF.

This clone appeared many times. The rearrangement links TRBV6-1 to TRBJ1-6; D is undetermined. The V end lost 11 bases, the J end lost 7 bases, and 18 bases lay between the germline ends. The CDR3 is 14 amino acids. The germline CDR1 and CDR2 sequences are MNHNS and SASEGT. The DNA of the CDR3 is TGTGCCTGCCGAACCGCTGTTGAAAATTCACCCCTCCACTTT. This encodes CACRTAVENSPLHF.